This T cell receptor beta chain came from a study of CD8+CD57+ T cells in acquired aplastic anemia. According to the study, genomic DNA was the template for TCR beta VDJ and CDR3 profiling. TCRdb processed the reads anew with MiXCR; each CDR3 protein has one entry. The sample contains just over 450,000 distinct CDR3 sequences, roughly a third of which appear only once. Trimming removed 7 bases from V and 1 base from J, with 14 bases in between. CDR3 length equals 14 residues. The germline CDR1 and CDR2 sequences are SGHKS and YYEKEE (reference sequence). Only patients with CD8+CD57+ cell expansion on flow cytometry were chosen for sequencing. None of the patients had been given any therapy when their blood was sampled. In this sample, this clonotype turned up a few times.

What was sequenced was sorted CD4+, CD8+, or CD8+CD57+ T cells (not recorded which) from PBMCs. The V gene is TRBV5-5, the J gene TRBJ1-1; D call uncertain. This receptor was taken from a human donor with aplastic anemia. The CDR3 region has the DNA TGTGCCAGCTGTCTCTGGACGGGGAACACTGAAGCTTTCTTT. Amino acid sequence: CASCLWTGNTEAFF.